These 9 T cell receptor beta chains were all obtained from the same sample, sequenced in a study of blood T cell repertoires in COVID-19. Libraries were prepared by immunoSEQ multiplex PCR; TCRdb keeps only in-frame clonotypes and omits some of them. Here the sample spans more than 150,000 clones, roughly nine tenths being singletons. The material sequenced was peripheral blood. The receptors shown here come from a man aged 35 to 55 with acute or convalescent COVID-19.

The chain employs TRBV5-6 and TRBJ2-2, with 11 bases fitting TRBD1. The CDR3 contains 15 residues. Trimming took 3 bases from V and 5 from J; bases not matched to a gene: 3. Germline V gene lookup returns CDR1 SGHDT and CDR2 YYEEEE. This CDR3 is CASSWTGGLTGELFF. The CDR3 DNA follows: TGTGCCAGCAGCTGGACAGGGGGCTTGACCGGGGAGCTGTTTTTT.

V is TRBV5-1 and J is TRBJ2-5; 9 nucleotides line up with TRBD2. V was pared by 3 bases and J by 5 bases, with 5 bases of the junction left unmatched. The CDR3 extends over 14 amino acids. CDR1 and CDR2 from the germline V gene are SGHRS and YFSETQ. In DNA, the CDR3 is TGCGCCAGCAGCTCAATAGCGGGGGCGGAGACCCAGTACTTC. Its translation is CASSSIAGAETQYF.

The chain joins TRBV30 to TRBJ1-2; 9 positions agree with TRBD1. V dropped 3 bases and J dropped 1; count of bases not matched to a gene: 3. Germline V gene sequence: CDR1 GTSNPN, CDR2 SVGIG (reference sequence). This CDR3 has 14 amino acids. The CDR3 loop reads CAWRGTGINYGYTF. The CDR3 nucleotides are TGTGCCTGGAGGGGGACAGGGATTAACTATGGCTACACCTTC.

The chain uses TRBV9 and TRBJ2-7; 7 bases match TRBD1. Trimming cost V 4 bases and J 0 bases; bases outside gene matches: 4. This CDR3 has 14 residues. The V gene's germline CDR1 is SGDLS and CDR2 YYNGEE. Here the CDR3 DNA reads TGTGCCAGCAGCCCCGGGGACAGCTCCTACGAGCAGTACTTC. This encodes CASSPGDSSYEQYF.

CDR3 sequence reads: CASSDPRTGDQPQHF. CDR3 DNA: TGTGCCAGCAGTGACCCCCGGACAGGGGATCAGCCCCAGCATTTT. This chain links TRBV25-1 with TRBJ1-5; 9 bases are a match to TRBD1. The CDR3 spans 15 residues. V lost 3 bases to trimming and J lost 5 bases; unmatched junction nucleotides: 5. The germline gives CDR1 MGHDK, CDR2 SYGVNS.

The sample holds one count of this clone. This sequence joins TRBV5-6 and TRBJ2-2; tentative D call: TRBD2 (5 bases). Trimming cost V 3 bases and J 3 bases, with 12 bases left between them. CDR3 length equals 15 residues. The germline V gene encodes CDR1 SGHDT and CDR2 YYEEEE. Here the CDR3 DNA reads TGTGCCAGCAGCTCCCGTACTAGATACACCGGGGAGCTGTTTTTT. Translation gives CASSSRTRYTGELFF.

The chain combines TRBV30 with TRBJ2-3; 10 bases fit TRBD2. This CDR3 is built from 14 residues. In germline, CDR1 is GTSNPN, CDR2 SVGIG (reference sequence). CDR3 nucleotide sequence: TGTGCTCAAGGACTAGCGGCAAACACAGATACGCAGTATTTT. Protein product: CAQGLAANTDTQYF.

This chain links TRBV7-6 with TRBJ1-6; 9 bases map to TRBD1. The CDR3 covers 18 residues. V lost 1 base, J lost 0 bases, and 4 bases stayed unmatched. The V gene's germline CDR1 is SGHVS and CDR2 FNYEAQ. The CDR3 nucleotides read TGTGCCAGCAGCTTAGAAACAGGGGGCAGCTCCTATAATTCACCCCTCCACTTT. This encodes CASSLETGGSSYNSPLHF.

This chain uses TRBV6-5 with TRBJ1-4; TRBD1 matches at 7 bases. This CDR3 has 14 residues. The germline V gene has CDR1 MNHEY and CDR2 SVGAGI. With V trimmed by 5 bases and J by 3 bases, 3 bases remained unmatched. The CDR3 sequence is CASSRGQANEKLFF. DNA for the CDR3: TGTGCCAGCAGTAGGGGGCAGGCTAATGAAAAACTGTTTTTT.